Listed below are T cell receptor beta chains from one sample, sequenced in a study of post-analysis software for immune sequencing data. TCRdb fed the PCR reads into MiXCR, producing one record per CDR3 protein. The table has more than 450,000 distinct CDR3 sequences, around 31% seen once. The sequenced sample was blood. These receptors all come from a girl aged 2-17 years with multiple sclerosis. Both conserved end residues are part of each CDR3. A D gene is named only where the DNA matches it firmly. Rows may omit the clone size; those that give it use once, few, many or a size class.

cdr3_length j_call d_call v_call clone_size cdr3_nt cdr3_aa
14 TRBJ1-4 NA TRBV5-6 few TGTGCCAGCAGCTTGGGGACGGCCGGGGAAAAACTGTTTTTT CASSLGTAGEKLFF
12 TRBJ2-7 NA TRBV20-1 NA TGCAGTGCTAACAGGGCCCCCTACGAGCAGTACTTC CSANRAPYEQYF
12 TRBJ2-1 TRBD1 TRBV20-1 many TGCAGTGCGACCGGGACAGGGTATGAGCAGTTCTTC CSATGTGYEQFF
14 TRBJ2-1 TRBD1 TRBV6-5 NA TGTGCCAGCAGTTCCGGGACAGGGGTCTATGAGCAGTTCTTC CASSSGTGVYEQFF
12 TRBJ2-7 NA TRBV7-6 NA TGTGCCAGCAGCTTTCCGCGGGGCGAGCAGTACTTC CASSFPRGEQYF
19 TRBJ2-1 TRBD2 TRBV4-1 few TGCGCCAGCAGCCAAGATGGGGAAGTGACGCCTAGCGGGGGGGCTAATCAGTTCTTC CASSQDGEVTPSGGANQFF
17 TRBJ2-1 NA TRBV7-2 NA TGTGCCAGCAGCTTGCGGGCCGGCGGGACACTCGGAATTGAGCAGTTCTTC CASSLRAGGTLGIEQFF
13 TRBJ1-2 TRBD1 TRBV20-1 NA TGCAGTGCTACGACAGGGGAGAACTATGGCTACACCTTC CSATTGENYGYTF
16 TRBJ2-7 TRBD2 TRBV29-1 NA TGCAGCGTTCCGACTAGCGGGGGGACATCCTACAATGAGCAGTACTTC CSVPTSGGTSYNEQYF
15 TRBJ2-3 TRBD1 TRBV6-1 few TGTGCCAGCAGTGGACAGGGGGTTATCACTGATACGCAGTATTTT CASSGQGVITDTQYF
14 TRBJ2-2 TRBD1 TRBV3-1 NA TGTGCCAGCAGCCTGGACAGGCTGACCGGGGAGCTGTTTTTT CASSLDRLTGELFF
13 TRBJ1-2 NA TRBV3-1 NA TGTGCCAGCAGCCAAAGAAGGGGCAAGGACTACACCTTC CASSQRRGKDYTF
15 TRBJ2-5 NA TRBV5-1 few TGCGCCAGCAGCTCACGAATGGGGGGCCGGGAGACCCAGTACTTC CASSSRMGGRETQYF
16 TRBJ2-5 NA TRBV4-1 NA TGCGCCAGCAGCCCCCGAGGCGCGAGGGGGGATGAGACCCAGTACTTC CASSPRGARGDETQYF
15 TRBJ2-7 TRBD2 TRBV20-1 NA TGCAGTGCTAGAGATGAAGCGGGGGCTCCCTACGAGCAGTACTTC CSARDEAGAPYEQYF
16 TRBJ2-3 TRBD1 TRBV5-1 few TGCGCCAGCAGCGGCCTATGGGACAGCGGCACAGATACGCAGTATTTT CASSGLWDSGTDTQYF
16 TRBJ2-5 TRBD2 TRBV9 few TGTGCCAGCAGCGTAGTGGGTAGCGGGCGCTACAATGAGCAGTACTTC CASSVVGSGRYNEQYF
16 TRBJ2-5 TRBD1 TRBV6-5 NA TGTGCCAGCAGTCCCGCTCCCGGGACAGCCCCACTGGAGCAGTACTTC CASSPAPGTAPLEQYF
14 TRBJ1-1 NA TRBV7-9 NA TGTGCCAGCAGCAACAGCCCCATGAACACTGAAGCTTTCTTT CASSNSPMNTEAFF
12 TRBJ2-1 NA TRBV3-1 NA TGTGCCAGCAGCCAAGATCCTAGTGAGCAGTTCTTC CASSQDPSEQFF
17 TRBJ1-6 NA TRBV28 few TGTGCCAGCAGTTCCCCTCGGGGGGCCGGCTATAATTCACCCCTCCACTTT CASSSPRGAGYNSPLHF
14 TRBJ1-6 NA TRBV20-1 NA TGCAGTGCTGGCAGGAGCTCCTATAATTCACCCCTCCACTTT CSAGRSSYNSPLHF